This T cell receptor beta chain is from a study of CXCR3-negative and CXCR3-positive naive CD8 T cells (dated by TCRdb to the late 2010s). General notes on the study: In total, approximately 130 million TRB reads were obtained, or roughly 1.5 +/- 0.3 million reads per library. Diversity and physicochemical repertoire analyses covered around 10 donors pooled from two independent experiments. TRBV-TRBJ cluster analysis included naive subsets from a handful of donors and memory cells from 3 donors.

Concerning this clonotype itself: It has no known antigen specificity.

Based on the germline V gene, the CDR1 and CDR2 sequences are MNHEY and SVGAGI. Reading from cysteine to phenylalanine, the CDR3 counts 15 amino acids. The entry carries no DNA sequence. The sequencer listed for this sample is NextSeq 550. The Human TCR Profiling Kit (MiLaboratory) was used to make UMI-labeled 5' RACE TRB cDNA libraries. cDNA synthesis used the entire amount of extracted RNA, and PCR amplification then used the entire amount of cDNA produced. Libraries were prepared in parallel using an identical number of PCR cycles. The original methods were these. About 57,000 +/- 9,900 unique UMI-labeled TRB cDNA molecules per library were extracted with MIGEC and MiXCR, with at least two reads per UMI required. On average, roughly 40,000 +/- 10,000 functional in-frame TRB CDR3 nucleotide clonotypes lacking stop codons were found per library. Diversity metrics, including normalized Shannon-Wiener and Chao1, were computed in VDJtools after downsampling to 5000 UMI-labeled TRB molecules per sample. VDJtools was used to calculate clonotype-size-weighted physicochemical properties of the central five CDR3 residues, namely interaction energy, strength, volume and Kidera factor 4. Each CDR3 protein sequence appears as one entry after TCRdb reprocessed the reads, and no DNA is included. The V and J calls were determined by TCRdb, not by the authors. This sample's records show over 50,000 distinct CDR3 sequences. The ten biggest clones cover around 0.8% of the sample.

For every CD8+ T cell subset, a few hundred thousand cells were flow-sorted straight into RLT lysis buffer, and each subset was sorted in triplicate. To exclude memory contaminants, naive CD8+ T cells were stringently defined as CD45RO-CCR7+CD27+CD95-. Peripheral blood mononuclear cells were isolated from buffy coats by standard density gradient centrifugation. Naive CXCR3-negative and CXCR3-positive CD8+ T cells were flow-sorted on a FACSAria III. Total RNA was extracted from sorted cells using an RNeasy Mini Kit. Overall results and qualifications from the work: TRB CDR3s from CXCR3-positive naive cells showed higher hydrophobicity (lower Kidera factor 4), lower energy, and higher strength and volume indices than CXCR3-negative naive cells. Freshly isolated PBMCs were used for most assays because CXCR3 expression partially decreased after cryopreservation. Surface CD5, linked to self-reactivity in mice, was comparable between naive subsets; TCR interaction strength was therefore also inferred from TRB CDR3 physicochemical properties. Similar TRBV-TRBJ usage was shown by naive CXCR3-negative and CXCR3-positive cells from the same donor, whereas distinct patterns were shown by memory cells. Comparably high repertoire diversity was found in both naive subsets, whereas much lower repertoire diversity was found in memory CD8+ T cells.

The TCR was taken from a human donor in good health. Some clones in this sample may be carry-over from other donors' samples. Rearrangement joined TRBV6-5 to TRBJ2-1; the TCRdb D gene call, TRBD1, has no DNA to confirm it. The sample consisted of naive CXCR3+ CD8+ T cells from blood. The meaning of the sample's cell subset or site label: CD45RO-CCR7+CD27+CD95- naive CD8+ T cells expressing CXCR3 (TNR3+). Here the CDR3 is given as CASSPTGTVINEQFF.